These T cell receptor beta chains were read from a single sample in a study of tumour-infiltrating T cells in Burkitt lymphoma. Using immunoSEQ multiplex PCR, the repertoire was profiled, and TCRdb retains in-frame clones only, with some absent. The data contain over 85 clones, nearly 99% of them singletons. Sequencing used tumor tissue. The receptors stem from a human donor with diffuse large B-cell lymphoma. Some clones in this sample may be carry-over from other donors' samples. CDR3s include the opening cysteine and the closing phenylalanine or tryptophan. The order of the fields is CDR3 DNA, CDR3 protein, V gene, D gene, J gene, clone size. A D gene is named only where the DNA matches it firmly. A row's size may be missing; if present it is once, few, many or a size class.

DNA: TGCGCCAGCAGCTTGAGGGAGAAGGACGGAAACACCATATATTTT
CDR3: CASSLREKDGNTIYF
V: TRBV5-1
D: -
J: TRBJ1-3
size: -

DNA: TGCGCCAGCAGCTTGGAGGGTTACTCTGGAAACACCATATATTTT
CDR3: CASSLEGYSGNTIYF
V: TRBV5-1
D: -
J: TRBJ1-3
size: -

DNA: TGTGCCAGCAGTTTCACAGAAATGAACACTGAAGCTTTCTTT
CDR3: CASSFTEMNTEAFF
V: TRBV7-8
D: -
J: TRBJ1-1
size: -

DNA: TGTGCCACGTCAAGCCTAGGGGGAGAAAAACTGTTTTTT
CDR3: CATSSLGGEKLFF
V: TRBV10-3
D: -
J: TRBJ1-4
size: -

DNA: TGTGCCAGCAGTGAATCGGGGAGTACTAACTATGGCTACACCTTC
CDR3: CASSESGSTNYGYTF
V: TRBV25-1
D: -
J: TRBJ1-2
size: -

DNA: TGTGCCAGCAGTCTCCCGGTTGGACAAAGTCGGGCCAACGTCCTGACTTTC
CDR3: CASSLPVGQSRANVLTF
V: TRBV25-1
D: -
J: TRBJ2-6
size: -

DNA: TGTGCCAGCAGTTACGTGGGACAGAGTGGGACCGGCTACACCTTC
CDR3: CASSYVGQSGTGYTF
V: TRBV6-5
D: TRBD1
J: TRBJ1-2
size: -

DNA: TGCGCCAGCAGCTTCCGGGGAGGAGCACCCAATGAGCAGTTCTTC
CDR3: CASSFRGGAPNEQFF
V: TRBV5-1
D: -
J: TRBJ2-1
size: -

DNA: TGTGCCAGCAGTACCAGGGGGTCTGGGGAGACCCAGTACTTC
CDR3: CASSTRGSGETQYF
V: TRBV7-2
D: TRBD1
J: TRBJ2-5
size: once

DNA: TGTGCCAGCGCGGTAAGCTCCTACGAGCAGTACTTC
CDR3: CASAVSSYEQYF
V: TRBV27
D: -
J: TRBJ2-7
size: -

DNA: TGTGCCAGCAGTGAAGGGGGTTGGACAGGGGCAATGAACACTGAAGCTTTCTTT
CDR3: CASSEGGWTGAMNTEAFF
V: TRBV6-1
D: TRBD1
J: TRBJ1-1
size: -

DNA: TGTGCCAGCAGCCCGGCCGGCCTTCGAAGCGGGGGCAAGGGTCAGCCCCAGCATTTT
CDR3: CASSPAGLRSGGKGQPQHF
V: TRBV4-2
D: -
J: TRBJ1-5
size: -

DNA: TGTGCCAGCAGCCTCCTCACAGGGAGCTCCTACAATGAGCAGTTCTTC
CDR3: CASSLLTGSSYNEQFF
V: TRBV5-5
D: -
J: TRBJ2-1
size: -

DNA: TGTGCCAGCAGTCTGCGGGAGGGCCTAACAGATACGCAGTATTTT
CDR3: CASSLREGLTDTQYF
V: TRBV27
D: TRBD2
J: TRBJ2-3
size: -

DNA: TGTGCCAGCAGTTTCCGGGAGTATGGCTACATCTTC
CDR3: CASSFREYGYIF
V: TRBV27
D: -
J: TRBJ1-2
size: once

DNA: TGCGCCAGCAGCTTGACCCACAGGGGAGGTGGAAACACCATATATTTT
CDR3: CASSLTHRGGGNTIYF
V: TRBV5-1
D: TRBD1
J: TRBJ1-3
size: -

DNA: TGTGCCAGCAGCGTACAGGGGTTGGGAACTGAAGCTTTCTTT
CDR3: CASSVQGLGTEAFF
V: TRBV9
D: -
J: TRBJ1-1
size: -

DNA: TGTGCCAGCAGCAAAGAACAGGGGCGTACCTACGAGCAGTACTTC
CDR3: CASSKEQGRTYEQYF
V: TRBV21-1
D: -
J: TRBJ2-7
size: -

DNA: TGCAGTGTTGCAGGGGGAATAAACACTGAAGCTTTCTTT
CDR3: CSVAGGINTEAFF
V: TRBV29-1
D: TRBD1
J: TRBJ1-1
size: -

DNA: TGTGCCAGCAGCTTATATGAGCAGTTCTTC
CDR3: CASSLYEQFF
V: TRBV5-8
D: -
J: TRBJ2-1
size: -

DNA: TGCGCCAGCAGCCAGTACCTCCGGGACAGCCTTAGAGGCTACACCTTC
CDR3: CASSQYLRDSLRGYTF
V: TRBV4-1
D: TRBD1
J: TRBJ1-2
size: once

DNA: TGCGCCAGCAGCCAAGAGGACGCGGCAGGGGGTGATGAGCAGTTCTTC
CDR3: CASSQEDAAGGDEQFF
V: TRBV4-1
D: TRBD1
J: TRBJ2-1
size: -

DNA: TGTGCCAGCAGTGCCCGGCGAGTGGGAACAAGTCGGGCCAACGTCCTGACTTTC
CDR3: CASSARRVGTSRANVLTF
V: TRBV6-1
D: -
J: TRBJ2-6
size: -

DNA: TGCGCCAGCAGCTTGGGGACAGGGGGTTCCTACGAGCAGTACTTC
CDR3: CASSLGTGGSYEQYF
V: TRBV5-1
D: TRBD1
J: TRBJ2-7
size: -

DNA: TGTGCCAGCAGTTACCTCCCGGGGGCGAACACCGGGGAGCTGTTTTTT
CDR3: CASSYLPGANTGELFF
V: TRBV6-5
D: -
J: TRBJ2-2
size: -

DNA: TGTGCCAGCGGTCAGAGTGGCAATCAGCCCCAGCATTTT
CDR3: CASGQSGNQPQHF
V: TRBV7-8
D: -
J: TRBJ1-5
size: -

DNA: TGTGCCAGCAGTTTAACAGGTGAAAAACTGTTTTTT
CDR3: CASSLTGEKLFF
V: TRBV28
D: -
J: TRBJ1-4
size: -

DNA: TGTGCCAGCAGTTACTCGGGGGCTCGCACAGATACGCAGTATTTT
CDR3: CASSYSGARTDTQYF
V: TRBV6-5
D: -
J: TRBJ2-3
size: -

DNA: TGTGCCAGCAGCTTCCGGGGTAGGTCCTACAATGAGCAGTTCTTC
CDR3: CASSFRGRSYNEQFF
V: TRBV7-8
D: -
J: TRBJ2-1
size: -

DNA: TGCGCCAGCCCCTTTGGACCGAGTACCCCCCCGGGTTCACCCCTCCACTTT
CDR3: CASPFGPSTPPGSPLHF
V: TRBV5-1
D: -
J: TRBJ1-6
size: -

DNA: TGTGCCAGCAGGGAAAACTCAGGGGGCGCATTGGATGGCTACACCTTC
CDR3: CASRENSGGALDGYTF
V: TRBV5-4
D: TRBD1
J: TRBJ1-2
size: -

DNA: TGTGCCAGCAGCGGGACAGCCTCACAAAGTCGGGCCAACGTCCTGACTTTC
CDR3: CASSGTASQSRANVLTF
V: TRBV7-4
D: TRBD1
J: TRBJ2-6
size: -

DNA: TGTGCCTGGACTTCACCGCCGGGAAAATGGGAGAACACTGAAGCTTTCTTT
CDR3: CAWTSPPGKWENTEAFF
V: TRBV30
D: -
J: TRBJ1-1
size: -

DNA: TGTGCCAGCACTTCAGGGAGGGAGACAGATACGCAGTATTTT
CDR3: CASTSGRETDTQYF
V: TRBV28
D: TRBD2
J: TRBJ2-3
size: -

DNA: TGTGCCATCCGGGGGGGGACTGGCAACGAGCAGTACTTC
CDR3: CAIRGGTGNEQYF
V: TRBV6-4
D: TRBD2
J: TRBJ2-7
size: -

DNA: TGTGCCAGCAGCTTATCGGCAGGGAGCAATCAGCCCCAGCATTTT
CDR3: CASSLSAGSNQPQHF
V: TRBV7-2
D: -
J: TRBJ1-5
size: -

DNA: TGCGCCAGCAGTGAGCCTGGCGGGGCTCAGTATTTT
CDR3: CASSEPGGAQYF
V: TRBV10-2
D: -
J: TRBJ2-3
size: -

DNA: TGTGCCAGCAGCCGTGGTCAACCCCTCACAGATACGCAGTATTTT
CDR3: CASSRGQPLTDTQYF
V: TRBV7-2
D: -
J: TRBJ2-3
size: -